Listed here are 28 T cell receptor beta chains from one sample, sequenced in a study of OX40 agonist ivuxolimab in advanced cancers. Using immunoSEQ multiplex PCR, the repertoire was profiled, and TCRdb retains in-frame clones only, with some absent. The profile shows about 66,000 clones, approximately 83% of them singletons. The sequences come from CD4+ or CD8+ T cells sorted from blood, collected in a trial of the OX40 agonist ivuxolimab. The receptor set was obtained from an adult with an advanced solid tumor such as melanoma, head and neck, liver or kidney cancer.

The V and J genes are TRBV11-3 and TRBJ2-5; 11 bases agree with TRBD1. The junction had 4 bases not matched to a gene; V was cut back by 5 bases and J by 2 bases. CDR3 length equals 15 residues. Germline V lookup: CDR1 SGHNT, CDR2 YENEEA. This chain's CDR3 is CASSRGTGGQETQYF. DNA of the CDR3: TGTGCCAGCAGCCGGGGGACAGGGGGTCAAGAGACCCAGTACTTC. Filled out from reference TRBV11-3 and TRBJ2-5, the complete variable domain reads EAGVVQSPRYKIIEKKQPVAFWCNPISGHNTLYWYLQNLGQGPELLIRYENEEAVDDSQLPKDRFSAERLKGVDSTLKIQPAELGDSAVYLCASSRGTGGQETQYFGPGTRLLVL.

This rearrangement joins TRBV7-9 to TRBJ2-1, with 8 bases aligning to TRBD2. Germline V gene lookup returns CDR1 SEHNR and CDR2 FQNEAQ (reference sequence). This CDR3 has 11 residues. The J segment lost 9 bases and the V segment lost 5 bases, leaving 0 bases of the junction unmatched. This CDR3 reads CASSRGGEQFF. The CDR3 DNA reads as TGTGCCAGCAGCCGGGGGGGTGAGCAGTTCTTC.

The V and J genes are TRBV18 and TRBJ2-5; D remains ambiguous. Trimming shortened V by 1 base and J by 3 bases, and 6 bases separated the two germline ends. This CDR3 spans 13 amino acids. The germline V gene encodes CDR1 KGHSH and CDR2 LQKENI. In DNA form, the CDR3 reads TGTGCCAGCTCACCACAGGGTAAAGAGACCCAGTACTTC. Translated, it gives CASSPQGKETQYF.

V and J are TRBV7-6 and TRBJ2-5; possible D gene TRBD1, 5 bases. The CDR3 extends over 18 amino acids. CDR1 SGHVS and CDR2 FNYEAQ come from the germline V gene. Trimming removed 1 base from V and 4 bases from J, with 22 bases in between. For the CDR3, the DNA is TGTGCCAGCAGCTTAGAAGGACCCCAGGGCTCCGGAGCAGAGACCCAGTACTTC. Protein sequence: CASSLEGPQGSGAETQYF.

The J gene is TRBJ2-3, the V gene TRBV5-6; D possibly corresponds to TRBD2 (6 bases). This CDR3 region has 15 residues. The V and J ends lost 1 base and 0 bases respectively, with 9 bases between them. Germline values: CDR1 SGHDT, CDR2 YYEEEE. Here the CDR3 reads CASSLWGDSTDTQYF. The CDR3 region has the DNA TGTGCCAGCAGCTTGTGGGGGGACAGCACAGATACGCAGTATTTT. Full variable domain (missing parts from reference TRBV5-6 and TRBJ2-3): DAGVTQSPTHLIKTRGQQVTLRCSPKSGHDTVSWYQQALGQGPQFIFQYYEEEERQRGNFPDRFSGHQFPNYSSELNVNALLLGDSALYLCASSLWGDSTDTQYFGPGTRLTVL.

This chain joins TRBV5-6 and TRBJ1-4, with D hard to call. Germline assignment: CDR1 SGHDT and CDR2 YYEEEE. The length of the CDR3 is 14 residues. The ends were cut back, 0 bases at V and 4 bases at J, with 7 bases in the middle. The DNA for the CDR3 is TGTGCCAGCAGCTTGGGCCAGTTTAATGAAAAACTGTTTTTT. It codes for CASSLGQFNEKLFF.

The gene calls are TRBV5-1 and TRBJ1-4, with TRBD1 matching over 9 bases. Germline lookup yields CDR1 SGHRS and CDR2 YFSETQ. The CDR3 covers 15 residues. V dropped 0 bases and J dropped 5; count of bases not matched to a gene: 2. CDR3 sequence reads: CASSLVGQGNEKLFF. In DNA form, the CDR3 reads TGCGCCAGCAGCTTGGTGGGACAGGGAAATGAAAAACTGTTTTTT. The full variable domain, rest sourced from reference TRBV5-1 and TRBJ1-4, is KAGVTQTPRYLIKTRGQQVTLSCSPISGHRSVSWYQQTPGQGLQFLFEYFSETQRNKGNFPGRFSGRQFSNSRSEMNVSTLELGDSALYLCASSLVGQGNEKLFFGSGTQLSVL.

The rearrangement uses TRBV29-1 and TRBJ2-3; D is possibly TRBD2 (6 bases). CDR1 is SQVTM, CDR2 ANQGSEA, per germline. CDR3 length: 13 residues. Trimming removed 0 bases at V and 5 bases at J, with 9 bases between. This CDR3 is CSVEEGRGDTQYF. The CDR3 bases are TGCAGCGTTGAAGAGGGGCGGGGAGATACGCAGTATTTT.

The genes are TRBV18 and TRBJ2-3; D uncertain. This CDR3 is built from 17 residues. Germline CDR1 KGHSH, CDR2 LQKENI. Trimming removed 4 bases from V and 2 bases from J, with 19 bases in between. CDR3 in DNA: TGTGCCAGCTCACGTAATCCTTTCCGATCCCACACAGATACGCAGTATTTT. This encodes CASSRNPFRSHTDTQYF.

The chain employs TRBV2 and TRBJ2-2, with a weak D call TRBD1 (6 bases). Germline values: CDR1 SNHLY, CDR2 FYNNEI. The V end was cut by 2 bases, the J end by 1 base, with 8 bases between. This CDR3 is 15 amino acids long. CDR3 in amino acids: CASSEIGGNTGELFF. The CDR3 bases are TGTGCCAGCAGTGAAATAGGGGGGAACACCGGGGAGCTGTTTTTT.

The chain has TRBV7-6 and TRBJ2-5, with 11 bases lining up with TRBD2. This CDR3 has 16 residues. With V trimmed by 5 bases and J by 5 bases, 10 bases remained unmatched. Germline CDR1 and CDR2: SGHVS and FNYEAQ. The CDR3 protein is CASSPPGLAGGETQYF. CDR3 coding DNA: TGTGCCAGCAGCCCCCCAGGACTAGCGGGCGGGGAGACCCAGTACTTC.

Relative to its sample, this clone is medium-sized. V usage is TRBV6-5 and J usage is TRBJ1-2; no reliable D call. This CDR3 comprises 14 residues. Germline-derived CDR1 and CDR2 are MNHEY and SVGAGI. V was cut by 5 bases and J by 6 bases, with 16 bases left in between. CDR3 nucleotide sequence: TGTGCCAGCAGTGAAGTGGCTCAGGCTCATGGCTACACCTTC. It yields the protein CASSEVAQAHGYTF.

The chain uses TRBV28 and TRBJ2-7, with no clear D. Germline V gene data show CDR1 as MDHEN and CDR2 as SYDVKM. The CDR3 runs to 12 residues. V lost 2 bases to trimming and J lost 4 bases, with 6 bases between them. CDR3 loop: CASSLGFYEQYF. In nucleotides, the CDR3 is TGTGCCAGCAGTTTAGGTTTTTACGAGCAGTACTTC. Full variable domain (rest looked up from reference TRBV28 and TRBJ2-7): DVKVTQSSRYLVKRTGEKVFLECVQDMDHENMFWYRQDPGLGLRLIYFSYDVKMKEKGDIPEGYSVSREKKERFSLILESASTNQTSMYLCASSLGFYEQYFGPGTRLTVT.

The V gene is TRBV5-1, the J gene TRBJ2-3; possibly TRBD1 or TRBD2 for D (6 bases each). With 0 bases removed from V and 2 bases from J, the gap between germline ends came to 10 bases. This CDR3 spans 15 amino acids. CDR1 is SGHRS, CDR2 YFSETQ, per germline. Here the CDR3 reads CASSLEGGPTDTQYF. For the CDR3, the DNA is TGCGCCAGCAGCTTGGAAGGGGGGCCCACAGATACGCAGTATTTT.

V and J are TRBV5-1 and TRBJ1-2, with a possible D match to TRBD1 (6 bases). This CDR3 is 15 amino acids long. V was shortened by 4 bases and J by 0 bases, with 13 bases between the two germline ends. Germline V lookup: CDR1 SGHRS, CDR2 YFSETQ. The CDR3 reads CASSPRGPANYGYTF. In DNA form, the CDR3 reads TGCGCCAGCAGCCCGCGGGGGCCGGCTAACTATGGCTACACCTTC.

A single count supports this clone. The V and J genes are TRBV10-2 and TRBJ1-5; D is unclear. This CDR3 has 16 residues. Per germline, CDR1 WSHSY and CDR2 SAAADI. V lost 2 bases to trimming and J lost 2 bases, with 13 bases between them. The CDR3 is CASSESGVIGNQPQHF. CDR3 coding DNA: TGCGCCAGCAGTGAGAGTGGGGTGATAGGCAATCAGCCCCAGCATTTT.

The rearrangement links TRBV6-5 to TRBJ2-2; D gene ambiguous. The length of the CDR3 is 13 residues. Per germline, CDR1 MNHEY and CDR2 SVGAGI. Deletions cut 2 bases from V and 5 bases from J, with 6 bases between. Here the CDR3 reads CASSYPRTGELFF. CDR3 DNA: TGTGCCAGCAGTTACCCCCGGACCGGGGAGCTGTTTTTT.

The V gene is TRBV13, the J gene TRBJ2-3, with D uncertain. There are 13 residues in the CDR3. Trimming shortened V by 4 bases and J by 2 bases, and 7 bases separated the two germline ends. Germline CDR1 is PRHDT and CDR2 is FYEKMQ (reference sequence). CDR3 protein: CASSSRNTDTQYF. The CDR3 DNA reads TGTGCCAGCAGCTCCCGGAACACAGATACGCAGTATTTT.

This clone was seen only once. This chain joins TRBV2 and TRBJ1-6; no definite D call. The CDR3 has 13 residues. Trimming removed 8 bases from V and 0 bases from J, with 5 bases in between. Per germline, CDR1 SNHLY and CDR2 FYNNEI. CDR3 protein: CASLSSYNSPLHF. Written as DNA, the CDR3 is TGTGCCAGCCTAAGCTCCTATAATTCACCCCTCCACTTT.

This clone was seen a few times. This sequence joins TRBV7-2 and TRBJ2-5; D possibly corresponds to TRBD2 (6 bases). The CDR3 contains 15 residues. The germline V gene has CDR1 SGHTA and CDR2 FQGNSA. Trimming shortened V by 3 bases and J by 4 bases, and 15 bases separated the two germline ends. The CDR3 nucleotides are TGTGCCAGCAGCTTGGCGTCTAGCGTCGGAGAGACCCAGTACTTC. Amino acid sequence: CASSLASSVGETQYF.

V is TRBV7-8 and J is TRBJ1-1; a weak D match, TRBD1 (5 bases). Germline V gene data show CDR1 as SGHVS and CDR2 as FQNEAQ. V dropped 2 bases and J dropped 5 bases, with 9 bases sitting between them. The CDR3 runs to 13 residues. CDR3 DNA: TGTGCCAGCAGCTTATCGGGGGGGACTGAAGCTTTCTTT. Amino acid sequence: CASSLSGGTEAFF.

This clone was picked up one time. CDR3 coding DNA: TGTGCCAGCAGCTTAGTTAACAACTTGAATAGCAATCAGCCCCAGCATTTT. Its translation is CASSLVNNLNSNQPQHF. The V gene is TRBV7-8, the J gene TRBJ1-5; D is unresolved. There are 17 residues in the CDR3. Trimming removed 1 base from V and 0 bases from J, with 13 bases in between. CDR1 is SGHVS and CDR2 is FQNEAQ in the germline V gene.

V is TRBV6-6 and J is TRBJ1-2; D gene uncertain. V dropped 6 bases and J dropped 3 bases, with 14 bases sitting between them. This CDR3 is built from 14 residues. Germline lookup yields CDR1 MNHNY and CDR2 SVGAGI (reference sequence). CDR3 sequence (DNA): TGTGCCAGCAGCCCGAGGCGAGAGTACTATGGCTACACCTTC. It is translated as CASSPRREYYGYTF.

This chain uses TRBV9 with TRBJ2-3, with TRBD2 identical over 7 bases. CDR3 size: 14 residues. J gave up 9 bases and V 3 bases, and 10 bases lay outside the gene matches. Germline V CDR1 and CDR2: SGDLS, YYNGEE. Written as DNA, the CDR3 is TGTGCCAGCAGCGGAATCGGGGGGATGCGGACGCAGTATTTT. Translated, it gives CASSGIGGMRTQYF.

The chain has TRBV15 and TRBJ2-5, with 11 bases matching TRBD1. Germline trimming cut 3 bases from V and 5 bases from J; bases unmatched to any gene: 11. This CDR3 spans 17 amino acids. CDR1 is LNHNV, CDR2 YYDKDF, per germline (reference sequence). Here the CDR3 DNA reads TGTGCCACCAGCAGGGGAATCGGACAGGGGGCGCGGGAGACCCAGTACTTC. Protein product: CATSRGIGQGARETQYF.

This clone was counted between two and nine times. The chain combines TRBV4-1 with TRBJ1-4; 7 nucleotides align to TRBD1. Germline loops: CDR1 MGHRA, CDR2 YSYEKL. V lost 5 bases, J lost 8 bases, and 5 bases stayed unmatched. This CDR3 contains 13 residues. The CDR3, as DNA: TGCGCCAGCAGCGCAGGGGGAATGGAAAAACTGTTTTTT. Its protein product is CASSAGGMEKLFF.

The chain carries TRBV19 and TRBJ1-1; possible D gene TRBD1, 5 bases. V lost 5 bases and J lost 3, with 10 bases in between. The CDR3 consists of 13 residues. Germline V gene sequence: CDR1 LNHDA, CDR2 SQIVND (reference sequence). Here the CDR3 reads CASSPPGYTEAFF. CDR3 DNA: TGTGCCAGTAGTCCCCCAGGGTACACTGAAGCTTTCTTT. The full variable domain, completed using reference TRBV19 and TRBJ1-1, is DGGITQSPKYLFRKEGQNVTLSCEQNLNHDAMYWYRQDPGQGLRLIYYSQIVNDFQKGDIAEGYSVSREKKESFPLTVTSAQKNPTAFYLCASSPPGYTEAFFGQGTRLTVV.

This chain links TRBV11-2 with TRBJ1-1, with D possibly TRBD1 on 6 matching bases. The CDR3 loop spans 14 amino acids. Deletions cut 5 bases from V and 5 bases from J, with 15 bases between. Germline V lookup: CDR1 SGHAT, CDR2 FQNNGV. CDR3 protein: CASSNRAGGTEAFF. DNA of the CDR3: TGTGCCAGCAGCAACAGGGCCGGTGGAACTGAAGCTTTCTTT.